These T cell receptor beta chains were read from a single sample in a study of control samples from healthy donors and cancer patients. Only in-frame clones appear in the TCRdb table, and some are missing; sequencing was by immunoSEQ multiplex PCR. The sample includes about 83,000 clones, 90% to 95% of them seen just once. Sequencing was done on a sample of blood. The receptor source for this set is a man aged 30 to 39 in good health. Both conserved end residues are part of each CDR3. A D gene is named only where the DNA matches it firmly. The size field is filled for only some rows; it gives once, few, many or a size class.

TRBJ2-6 | . | TRBV28 | . | CASGTYSSGANVLTF | TGTGCCAGCGGAACTTACAGCTCTGGGGCCAACGTCCTGACTTTC
TRBJ1-2 | . | TRBV6-5 | TRBD1 | CASSYARQGPYGYTF | TGTGCCAGCAGTTACGCACGACAGGGACCTTACGGCTACACCTTC
TRBJ1-6 | . | TRBV2 | TRBD1 | CASSAAGGVSPLHF | TGTGCCAGCAGTGCGGCAGGGGGGGTTTCACCCCTCCACTTT
TRBJ2-5 | once | TRBV2 | TRBD1 | CASRRQGNQETQYF | TGTGCCAGCAGACGACAGGGCAACCAAGAGACCCAGTACTTC
TRBJ2-3 | few | TRBV6-2/TRBV6-3 | TRBD2 | CASSQSGGALGTQYF | TGTGCCAGCAGCCAAAGCGGGGGGGCTCTTGGTACGCAGTATTTT
TRBJ2-2 | . | TRBV18 | TRBD2 | CASSPLTSSTGELFF | TGTGCCAGCTCACCACTGACTAGCAGCACCGGGGAGCTGTTTTTT
TRBJ1-5 | . | TRBV4-1 | TRBD1 | CASSQSRGGNQPQHF | TGCGCCAGCAGCCAAAGCAGGGGGGGAAATCAGCCCCAGCATTTT
TRBJ1-1 | . | TRBV18 | . | CASSPAPTIGGRGTEAFF | TGTGCCAGCTCACCGGCACCTACTATAGGGGGAAGGGGAACTGAAGCTTTCTTT
TRBJ2-2 | . | TRBV2 | TRBD2 | CASRGLASGELFF | TGTGCCAGCCGGGGACTAGCCTCTGGGGAGCTGTTTTTT
TRBJ1-3 | few | TRBV7-2 | . | CASSLGWAGGNTIYF | TGTGCCAGCAGCTTAGGTTGGGCAGGGGGAAACACCATATATTTT
TRBJ2-1 | . | TRBV3-1/TRBV3-2 | . | CASSQDVTVTNEQFF | TGTGCCAGCAGCCAAGATGTTACAGTCACAAATGAGCAGTTCTTC
TRBJ2-5 | . | TRBV11-2 | TRBD1 | CASSQGTVRETQYF | TGTGCCAGCAGCCAGGGGACAGTCCGGGAGACCCAGTACTTC
TRBJ2-5 | . | TRBV5-1 | TRBD2 | CASSPAGLAGSATQYF | TGCGCCAGCAGCCCCGCTGGACTAGCGGGGTCCGCGACCCAGTACTTC
TRBJ1-2 | . | TRBV7-9 | . | CASSPLWANYGYTF | TGTGCCAGCAGTCCCCTTTGGGCTAACTATGGCTACACCTTC
TRBJ1-1 | . | TRBV2 | TRBD1 | CASSPRDREVNTEAFF | TGTGCCAGCAGCCCCCGGGACAGGGAGGTGAACACTGAAGCTTTCTTT
TRBJ1-1 | few | TRBV9 | . | CASSVATGGNTEAFF | TGTGCCAGCAGCGTAGCGACAGGTGGGAACACTGAAGCTTTCTTT
TRBJ2-7 | . | TRBV30 | . | CAWSVLVRGGEQYF | TGTGCCTGGAGTGTACTGGTCAGGGGAGGAGAGCAGTACTTC
TRBJ2-7 | . | TRBV3-1/TRBV3-2 | TRBD2 | CASSHTIAGGPYEQYF | TGTGCCAGCAGCCACACCATAGCGGGGGGACCCTACGAGCAGTACTTC
TRBJ2-7 | once | TRBV10-2 | TRBD2 | CASSRLAGGTSYEQYF | TGCGCCAGCAGTCGACTAGCGGGAGGAACCTCCTACGAGCAGTACTTC
TRBJ1-2 | once | TRBV28 | TRBD1 | CASTTGGAGLLYGYTF | TGTGCCAGCACTACAGGGGGCGCAGGGTTACTCTATGGCTACACCTTC
TRBJ2-7 | few | TRBV12-3/TRBV12-4 | . | CASTPGGRYEQYF | TGTGCCAGCACCCCCGGGGGGCGCTACGAGCAGTACTTC
TRBJ2-1 | . | TRBV14 | . | CASSHRGWGRPTYNEQFF | TGTGCCAGCAGCCACCGCGGATGGGGCCGTCCCACCTACAATGAGCAGTTCTTC
TRBJ2-4 | . | TRBV30 | . | CAWNYVDNLAKNIQYF | TGTGCCTGGAACTATGTAGACAACCTAGCCAAAAACATTCAGTACTTC
TRBJ1-2 | . | TRBV27 | . | CASSPAGYGYTF | TGTGCCAGCAGTCCCGCGGGCTATGGCTACACCTTC
TRBJ1-2 | . | TRBV5-1 | . | CASMGRGGSTNYGYTF | TGCGCCAGCATGGGCAGGGGTGGGTCAACTAACTATGGCTACACCTTC
TRBJ1-1 | . | TRBV7-2 | . | CASSLVGGSAFF | TGTGCCAGCAGCTTAGTGGGGGGATCAGCTTTCTTT
TRBJ1-2 | . | TRBV6-2/TRBV6-3 | TRBD1 | CASSPRQGSNYGYTF | TGTGCCAGCAGTCCCCGACAGGGGAGTAACTATGGCTACACCTTC
TRBJ2-3 | . | TRBV7-8 | . | CASSLGEHRVGSTQYF | TGTGCCAGCAGCTTAGGCGAGCACAGGGTCGGCAGTACGCAGTATTTT
TRBJ2-1 | . | TRBV24-1 | TRBD2 | CATTGLADTWFF | TGTGCCACCACTGGACTAGCCGATACTTGGTTCTTC
TRBJ1-4 | . | TRBV13 | TRBD1 | CASSPEPGQEREKLFF | TGTGCCAGCAGCCCTGAACCAGGACAGGAACGTGAAAAACTGTTTTTT
TRBJ2-5 | . | TRBV20-1 | . | CSVTPQETQYF | TGCAGTGTTACGCCTCAAGAGACCCAGTACTTC
TRBJ2-5 | medium-sized | TRBV13 | TRBD2 | CASSSGLEETQYF | TGTGCCAGCAGCTCGGGACTAGAAGAGACCCAGTACTTC
TRBJ1-2 | . | TRBV7-9 | . | CASSLAGDGSYGYTF | TGTGCCAGCAGCTTAGCGGGGGACGGGTCCTATGGCTACACCTTC
TRBJ2-1 | . | TRBV7-8 | . | CASSLVGGHNEQFF | TGTGCCAGCAGCTTAGTAGGCGGTCACAATGAGCAGTTCTTC
TRBJ2-1 | . | TRBV9 | TRBD1 | CASSEGPGTDYNEQFF | TGTGCCAGCAGCGAGGGCCCCGGGACAGACTACAATGAGCAGTTCTTC
TRBJ2-5 | . | TRBV9 | TRBD2 | CASSVTGRGQETQYF | TGTGCCAGCAGCGTCACGGGGAGGGGCCAAGAGACCCAGTACTTC
TRBJ2-5 | . | TRBV5-1 | TRBD1 | CATTTGLNGETQYF | TGCGCCACCACGACAGGGTTAAACGGCGAGACCCAGTACTTC
TRBJ2-5 | . | TRBV11-2 | TRBD2 | CASSLEAGGTRTQYF | TGTGCCAGCAGCTTAGAAGCGGGAGGGACCCGGACCCAGTACTTC
TRBJ2-1 | . | TRBV28 | . | CASTRAGAGDNEQFF | TGTGCCAGCACCCGGGCGGGGGCCGGTGACAATGAGCAGTTCTTC
TRBJ1-2 | . | TRBV28 | . | CASSLQGNYGYTF | TGTGCCAGCAGTTTACAGGGAAACTATGGCTACACCTTC
TRBJ2-7 | . | TRBV28 | . | CASSLEGDGSYEQYF | TGTGCCAGCAGTTTAGAAGGGGACGGGTCCTACGAGCAGTACTTC
TRBJ2-7 | . | TRBV4-2 | TRBD2 | CASSLQLAGAYEQYF | TGTGCCAGCAGCCTACAACTAGCGGGGGCCTACGAGCAGTACTTC
TRBJ1-2 | once | TRBV6-5 | . | CASSPDRRHGYTF | TGTGCCAGCAGCCCCGACAGGAGGCATGGCTACACCTTC
TRBJ2-5 | . | TRBV14 | TRBD2 | CASSQALGEGPQETQYF | TGTGCCAGCAGCCAAGCCCTCGGGGAGGGCCCCCAAGAGACCCAGTACTTC
TRBJ2-1 | . | TRBV27 | TRBD2 | CASSPNGLATYNEQFF | TGTGCCAGCAGTCCGAACGGACTAGCCACCTACAATGAGCAGTTCTTC
TRBJ1-1 | . | TRBV2 | . | CASRPMNTEAFF | TGTGCCAGCAGACCCATGAACACTGAAGCTTTCTTT
TRBJ2-2 | once | TRBV28 | . | CASSPPRGLTGELFF | TGTGCCAGCAGCCCCCCCAGGGGTCTCACCGGGGAGCTGTTTTTT
TRBJ1-6 | . | TRBV15 | . | CATSRDRRQNSPLHF | TGTGCCACCAGCAGAGACCGCCGACAGAATTCACCCCTCCACTTT